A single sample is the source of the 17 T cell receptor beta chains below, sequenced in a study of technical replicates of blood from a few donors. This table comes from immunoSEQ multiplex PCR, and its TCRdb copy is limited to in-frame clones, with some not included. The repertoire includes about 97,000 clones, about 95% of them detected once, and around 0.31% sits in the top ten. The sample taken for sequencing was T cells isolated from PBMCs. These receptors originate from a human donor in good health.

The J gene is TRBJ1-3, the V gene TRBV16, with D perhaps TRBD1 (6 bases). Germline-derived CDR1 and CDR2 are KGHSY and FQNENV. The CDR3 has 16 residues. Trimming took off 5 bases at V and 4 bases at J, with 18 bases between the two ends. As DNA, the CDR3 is TGTGCCAGCAGCTGGGATCAAACAGGGTACGGAAACACCATATATTTT. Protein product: CASSWDQTGYGNTIYF.

Written as DNA, the CDR3 is TGTGCCAGCAGTGATCGTACAGGGACTGGAAACACCATATATTTT. Translation gives CASSDRTGTGNTIYF. V gene TRBV2 combines with J gene TRBJ1-3; maybe TRBD1 (6 bases). Trimming removed 3 bases from V and 2 bases from J, with 11 bases in between. The germline gives CDR1 SNHLY, CDR2 FYNNEI. The CDR3 length is 15 residues.

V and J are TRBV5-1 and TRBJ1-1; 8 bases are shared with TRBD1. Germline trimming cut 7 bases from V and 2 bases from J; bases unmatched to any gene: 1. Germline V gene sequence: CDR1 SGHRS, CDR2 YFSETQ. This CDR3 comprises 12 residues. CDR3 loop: CASGQGNTEAFF. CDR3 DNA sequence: TGCGCCAGCGGACAGGGTAACACTGAAGCTTTCTTT.

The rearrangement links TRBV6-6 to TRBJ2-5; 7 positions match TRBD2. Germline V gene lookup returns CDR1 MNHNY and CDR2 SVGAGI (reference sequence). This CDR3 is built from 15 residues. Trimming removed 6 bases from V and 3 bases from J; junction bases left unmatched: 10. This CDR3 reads CASSRPGTTKETQYF. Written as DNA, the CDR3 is TGTGCCAGCAGCCGCCCCGGGACTACCAAAGAGACCCAGTACTTC.

Here the CDR3 reads CASSWGRGSAYNEQFF. The CDR3 nucleotides read TGTGCCAGCAGCTGGGGACGCGGGAGTGCTTACAATGAGCAGTTCTTC. The rearrangement uses TRBV5-4 and TRBJ2-1, with 7 nucleotides matching TRBD2. The CDR3 totals 16 residues. With 3 bases clipped from V and 4 bases from J, the junction kept 10 bases outside the gene matches. Germline V gene data show CDR1 as SGHNT and CDR2 as YYREEE (reference sequence).

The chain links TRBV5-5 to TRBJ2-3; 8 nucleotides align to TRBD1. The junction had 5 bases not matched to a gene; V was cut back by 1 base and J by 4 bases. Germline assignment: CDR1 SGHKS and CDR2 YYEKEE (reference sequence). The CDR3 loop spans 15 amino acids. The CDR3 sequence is CASSLPGQVPDTQYF. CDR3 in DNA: TGTGCCAGCAGCTTGCCGGGACAGGTTCCAGATACGCAGTATTTT.

CDR3 region: CASSLSSGVTDTQYF. As DNA, the CDR3 is TGTGCCAGCAGTTTATCAAGCGGAGTCACAGATACGCAGTATTTT. The chain combines TRBV28 with TRBJ2-3; D possibly corresponds to TRBD2 (5 bases). The CDR3 loop spans 15 amino acids. Per the germline V gene, CDR1 is MDHEN and CDR2 is SYDVKM. Between the trimmed V and J ends, which lost 1 base and 2 bases, there was a span of 10 bases.

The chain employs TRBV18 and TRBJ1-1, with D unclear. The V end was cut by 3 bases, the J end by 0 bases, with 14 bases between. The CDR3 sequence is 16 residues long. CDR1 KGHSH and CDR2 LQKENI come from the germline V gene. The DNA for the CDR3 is TGTGCCAGCTCACCCCCTCCCCTCGGGTTGAACACTGAAGCTTTCTTT. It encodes CASSPPPLGLNTEAFF.

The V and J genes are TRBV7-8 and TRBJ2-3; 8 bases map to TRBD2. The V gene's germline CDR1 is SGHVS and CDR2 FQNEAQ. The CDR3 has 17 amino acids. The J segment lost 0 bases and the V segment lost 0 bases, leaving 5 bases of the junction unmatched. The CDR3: CASSLALSGSSTDTQYF. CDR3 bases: TGTGCCAGCAGCTTAGCGCTAAGCGGGAGTAGCACAGATACGCAGTATTTT.

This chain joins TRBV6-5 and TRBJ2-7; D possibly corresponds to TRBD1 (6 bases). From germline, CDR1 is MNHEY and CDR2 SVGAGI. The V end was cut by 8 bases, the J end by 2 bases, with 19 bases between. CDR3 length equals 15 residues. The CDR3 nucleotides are TGTGCCAGCGGGTTATACCGGGACACCACCTACGAGCAGTACTTC. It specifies CASGLYRDTTYEQYF.

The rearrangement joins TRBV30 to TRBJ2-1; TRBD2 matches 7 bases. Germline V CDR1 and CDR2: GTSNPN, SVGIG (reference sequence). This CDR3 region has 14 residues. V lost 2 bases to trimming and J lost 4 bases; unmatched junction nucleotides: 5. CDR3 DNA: TGTGCCTGGAGTTATATAGCGGGTTACAATGAGCAGTTCTTC. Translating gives CAWSYIAGYNEQFF.

The CDR3 DNA is TGTGCCAGCAGTTACTCGAGGCCGGATCAGCCCCAGCATTTT. This codes for CASSYSRPDQPQHF. The chain joins TRBV6-5 to TRBJ1-5; D is uncertain. Germline CDR1 and CDR2: MNHEY and SVGAGI. The CDR3 covers 14 residues. V lost 0 bases and J lost 5, with 8 bases in between.

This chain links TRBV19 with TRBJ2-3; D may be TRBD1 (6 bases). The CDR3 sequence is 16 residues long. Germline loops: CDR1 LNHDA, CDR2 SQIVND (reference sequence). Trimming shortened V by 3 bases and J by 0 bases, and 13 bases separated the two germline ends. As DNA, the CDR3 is TGTGCCAGTAGTATTCCGGGACAACTAAGCACAGATACGCAGTATTTT. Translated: CASSIPGQLSTDTQYF. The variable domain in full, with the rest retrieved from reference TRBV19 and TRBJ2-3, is DGGITQSPKYLFRKEGQNVTLSCEQNLNHDAMYWYRQDPGQGLRLIYYSQIVNDFQKGDIAEGYSVSREKKESFPLTVTSAQKNPTAFYLCASSIPGQLSTDTQYFGPGTRLTVL.

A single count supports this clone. The CDR3 protein is CASSLAAPGNLYEQYF. DNA of the CDR3: TGCGCCAGCAGCTTGGCCGCGCCAGGGAATCTCTACGAGCAGTACTTC. The rearrangement joins TRBV5-1 to TRBJ2-7; D perhaps matches TRBD1 (5 bases). The CDR3 is 16 residues long. V was pared by 0 bases and J by 3 bases, with 16 bases between. CDR1 is SGHRS, CDR2 YFSETQ, per germline.

CDR3 in amino acids: CAISEFGNYGYTF. As DNA, the CDR3 is TGTGCCATCAGTGAGTTCGGTAACTATGGCTACACCTTC. V usage is TRBV10-3 and J usage is TRBJ1-2; D remains ambiguous. The germline V gene encodes CDR1 ENHRY and CDR2 SYGVKD. Between the trimmed V and J ends, which lost 1 base and 1 base, there was a span of 4 bases. CDR3 length equals 13 residues.

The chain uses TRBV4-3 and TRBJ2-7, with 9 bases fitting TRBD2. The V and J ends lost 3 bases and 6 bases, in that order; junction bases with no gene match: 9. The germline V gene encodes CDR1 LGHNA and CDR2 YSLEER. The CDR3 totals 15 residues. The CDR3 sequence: CASSQLGGRECEQYF. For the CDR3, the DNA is TGCGCCAGCAGCCAGCTGGGCGGGAGGGAGTGCGAGCAGTACTTC.

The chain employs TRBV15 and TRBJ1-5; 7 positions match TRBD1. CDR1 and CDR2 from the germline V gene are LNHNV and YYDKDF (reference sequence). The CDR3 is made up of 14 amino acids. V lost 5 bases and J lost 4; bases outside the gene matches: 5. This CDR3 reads CATSVGQPNQPQHF. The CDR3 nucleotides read TGTGCCACCAGCGTGGGACAGCCTAATCAGCCCCAGCATTTT.